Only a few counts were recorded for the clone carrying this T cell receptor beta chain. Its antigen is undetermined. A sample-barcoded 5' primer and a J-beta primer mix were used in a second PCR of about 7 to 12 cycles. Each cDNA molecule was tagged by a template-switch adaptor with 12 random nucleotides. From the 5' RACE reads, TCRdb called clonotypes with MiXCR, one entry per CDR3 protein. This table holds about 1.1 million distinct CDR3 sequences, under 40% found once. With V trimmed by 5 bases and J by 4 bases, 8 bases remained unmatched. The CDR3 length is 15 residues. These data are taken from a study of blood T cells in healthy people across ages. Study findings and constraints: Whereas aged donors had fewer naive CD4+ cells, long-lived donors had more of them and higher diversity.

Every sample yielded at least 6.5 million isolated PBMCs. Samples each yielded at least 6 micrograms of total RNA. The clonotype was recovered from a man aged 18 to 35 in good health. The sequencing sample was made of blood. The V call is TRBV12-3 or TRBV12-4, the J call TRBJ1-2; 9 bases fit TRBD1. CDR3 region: CASSLDRGKSYGYTF. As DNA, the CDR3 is TGTGCCAGCAGTCTCGACAGGGGGAAATCCTATGGCTACACCTTC.